The source of this T cell receptor beta chain is a study of identical twins. Study-wide results and caveats: The study drew conclusions from cross-sectional statistical analysis, not from following the same donors.

This clonotype was seen ten or more times. The antigen remains undetermined. V lost 3 bases and J lost 4; bases outside the gene matches: 6. Germline-derived CDR1 and CDR2 are LGHDT and YNNKEL (reference sequence). This CDR3 has 15 residues. Template switching introduced a universal primer site, and the cDNA bore unique molecular identifiers. Each CDR3 protein is one row after TCRdb ran MiXCR on the 5' RACE reads. Seen here are fewer than 250,000 distinct CDR3 sequences, around 8.1% observed once, and the top ten hold around 2.1%. This sample was also put to use in a study of yellow fever vaccine responses in identical twins.

The chain carries TRBV3-1 and TRBJ2-7; 10 bases are a match to TRBD1. The clonotype comes from a woman aged 18-29 years in good health. The sample taken for sequencing was memory (CD45RO+) T cells sorted from blood. The CDR3 DNA follows: TGTGCCAGCAGCCAGGGACAGGGGAACCCTTACGAGCAGTACTTC. Translated: CASSQGQGNPYEQYF.